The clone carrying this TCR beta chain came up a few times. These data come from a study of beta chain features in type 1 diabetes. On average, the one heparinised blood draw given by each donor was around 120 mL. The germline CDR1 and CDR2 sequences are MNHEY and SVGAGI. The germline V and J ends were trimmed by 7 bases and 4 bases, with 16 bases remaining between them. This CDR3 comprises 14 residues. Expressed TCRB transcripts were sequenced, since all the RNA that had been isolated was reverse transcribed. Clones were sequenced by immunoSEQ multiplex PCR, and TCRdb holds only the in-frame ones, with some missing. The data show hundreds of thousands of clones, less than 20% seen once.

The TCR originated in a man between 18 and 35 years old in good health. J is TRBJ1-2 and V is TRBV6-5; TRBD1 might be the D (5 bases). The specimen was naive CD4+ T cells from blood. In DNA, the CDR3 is TGTGCCAGCACTAGGGGCCGCACGGGCTATGGCTACACCTTC. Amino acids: CASTRGRTGYGYTF.